Here is one TCR beta chain with its context. Its antigen is unknown. The data were taken from a study of T cells in Graves' hyperthyroidism and ophthalmopathy. Findings and caveats of the study: Most expanded thyroid clonotypes above 0.001 recurred in blood.

The study defined stable Graves' hyperthyroidism as no ophthalmopathy progression within 18 months. This sample holds PBMCs from roughly 10 ml fresh peripheral blood. Unmatched junction bases numbered 5, after V lost 6 bases and J lost 5 bases. The V gene's germline CDR1 is MDHEN and CDR2 SYDVKM. CDR3 size: 13 residues. Amplified TCR beta CDR3 regions came from RNA transcripts. The primer set for the first-round RT-PCR of the TCR CDR3 was HTBI. TCRdb used MiXCR to reprocess the multiplex PCR reads, holding one entry per CDR3 protein. Seen here are nearly 110,000 distinct CDR3 sequences, about 17% observed once, and the top ten hold 35% to 45%.

Sample: blood. The chain uses TRBV28 and TRBJ2-5; 8 nucleotides match TRBD1. This TCR was sampled from a woman between 50 and 59 years old with Graves' hyperthyroidism. The CDR3 region is CASSLRGRETQYF. CDR3 nucleotides: TGTGCCAGCAGCCTCAGGGGGCGGGAGACCCAGTACTTC.